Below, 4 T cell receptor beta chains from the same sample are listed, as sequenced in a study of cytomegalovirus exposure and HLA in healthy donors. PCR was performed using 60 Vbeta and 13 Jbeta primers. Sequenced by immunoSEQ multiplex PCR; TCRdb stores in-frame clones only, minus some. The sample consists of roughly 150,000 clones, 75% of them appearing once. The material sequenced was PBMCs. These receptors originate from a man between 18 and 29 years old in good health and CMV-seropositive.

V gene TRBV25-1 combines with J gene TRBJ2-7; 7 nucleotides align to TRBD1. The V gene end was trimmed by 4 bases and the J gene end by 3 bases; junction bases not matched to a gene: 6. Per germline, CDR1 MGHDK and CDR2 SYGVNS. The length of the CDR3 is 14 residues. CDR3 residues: CASSAAGTVYEQYF. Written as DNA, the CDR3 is TGTGCCAGCAGTGCCGCCGGGACAGTCTACGAGCAGTACTTC.

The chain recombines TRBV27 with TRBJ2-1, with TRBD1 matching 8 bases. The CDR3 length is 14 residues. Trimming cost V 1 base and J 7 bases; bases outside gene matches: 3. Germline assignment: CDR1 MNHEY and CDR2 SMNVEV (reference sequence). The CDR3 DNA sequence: TGTGCCAGCAGTTTATGGCAGGGGGCGAATGAGCAGTTCTTC. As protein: CASSLWQGANEQFF.

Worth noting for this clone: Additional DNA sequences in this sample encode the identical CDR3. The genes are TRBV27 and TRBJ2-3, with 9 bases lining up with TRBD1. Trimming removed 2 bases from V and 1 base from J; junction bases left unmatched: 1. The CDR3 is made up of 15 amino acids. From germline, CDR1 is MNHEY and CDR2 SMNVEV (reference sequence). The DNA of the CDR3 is TGTGCCAGCAGTTTAAGGGACAGGGGCACAGATACGCAGTATTTT. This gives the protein CASSLRDRGTDTQYF.

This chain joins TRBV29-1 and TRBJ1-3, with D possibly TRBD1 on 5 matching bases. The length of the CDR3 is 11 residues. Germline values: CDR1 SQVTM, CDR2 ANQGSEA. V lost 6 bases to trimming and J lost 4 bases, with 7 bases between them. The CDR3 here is CSVQAGNTIYF. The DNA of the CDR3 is TGCAGCGTACAGGCCGGAAACACCATATATTTT.